One TCR beta chain is described in this entry. As yet, its antigen is unknown. Treatment reported: PENTA 11 planned treatment interruption arm or continuous ART arm. The record originates from a study of HIV-infected children after antiretroviral therapy interruption. Study conclusions and caveats: By the end of treatment interruption, naive CD4+ clonality (Gini) increased.

A 3' RACE protocol on RNA, with unique molecular identifiers, produced the TCR library. TCRdb ran MiXCR on the 3' RACE reads and lists one entry per CDR3 protein. The sample carries about 89,000 distinct CDR3 sequences, around 6.9% recorded once. The sequence was collected from a pool of human donors with HIV. The source was CD45RA+ CD4+ T cells from PBMCs, pooled from several time points, collected from a donor given antiretroviral therapy, either interrupted or continuous. As for subset: naive CD4+ CD45RA+ CD45RO- T cells.

The CDR3 reads CASSHLKKGGVDTEAFF. DNA for the CDR3: TGCGCCAGCAGTCATCTAAAAAAGGGTGGGGTTGACACTGAAGCTTTCTTT. This chain links TRBV23-1 with TRBJ1-1; D is undetermined. TRBV23-1 is given ORF status, its function remaining uncertain. The CDR3 totals 17 residues. V was pared by 3 bases and J by 3 bases, with 20 bases between.